This TCR beta chain derives from a study of cytomegalovirus exposure and HLA in healthy donors. The study, taken as a whole, reports: Altogether, 160 or so TCR beta chains were recorded as cytomegalovirus-associated. In a later analysis, a missense DCLRE1C variant was linked to TCR beta V- and J-gene trimming. Analyses of presence/absence relied on an assumption of roughly uniform sequencing depth across donors.

CDR3 length equals 16 residues. The V and J ends lost 6 bases and 6 bases, in that order; junction bases with no gene match: 12. The germline gives CDR1 LNHDA, CDR2 SQIVND (reference sequence). Details on this clone: Its specificity is unknown.

Researchers ran the PCR with 60 Vbeta and 13 Jbeta primers. Sequenced by immunoSEQ multiplex PCR; TCRdb stores in-frame clones only, minus some. This table holds 100,000 to 150,000 clones, around 80% found once. J is TRBJ2-3 and V is TRBV19, with 10 positions matching TRBD1. Sequenced input: PBMCs. The clonotype originates from a woman in her twenties or thirties in good health and CMV-seronegative. The CDR3 DNA reads TGTGCCAGTAGGGGGGGCAGACAGGGGGCAGGGGATACGCAGTATTTT. This encodes CASRGGRQGAGDTQYF.